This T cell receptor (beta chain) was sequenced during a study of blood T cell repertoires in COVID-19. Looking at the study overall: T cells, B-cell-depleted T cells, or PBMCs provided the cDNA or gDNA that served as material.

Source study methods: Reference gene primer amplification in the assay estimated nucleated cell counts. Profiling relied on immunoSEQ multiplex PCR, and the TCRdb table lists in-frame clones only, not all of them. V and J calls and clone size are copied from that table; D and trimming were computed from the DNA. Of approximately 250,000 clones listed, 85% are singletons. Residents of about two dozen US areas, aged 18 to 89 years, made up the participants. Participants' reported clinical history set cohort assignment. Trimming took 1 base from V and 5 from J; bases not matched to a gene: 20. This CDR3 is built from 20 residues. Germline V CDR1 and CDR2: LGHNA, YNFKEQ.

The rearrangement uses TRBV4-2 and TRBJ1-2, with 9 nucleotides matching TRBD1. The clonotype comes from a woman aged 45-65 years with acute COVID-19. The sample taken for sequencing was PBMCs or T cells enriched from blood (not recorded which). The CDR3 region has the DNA TGTGCCAGCAGCCAAGTCTTGGGATGGACAGGGGACTATAACGGGTATGGCTACACCTTC. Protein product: CASSQVLGWTGDYNGYGYTF.